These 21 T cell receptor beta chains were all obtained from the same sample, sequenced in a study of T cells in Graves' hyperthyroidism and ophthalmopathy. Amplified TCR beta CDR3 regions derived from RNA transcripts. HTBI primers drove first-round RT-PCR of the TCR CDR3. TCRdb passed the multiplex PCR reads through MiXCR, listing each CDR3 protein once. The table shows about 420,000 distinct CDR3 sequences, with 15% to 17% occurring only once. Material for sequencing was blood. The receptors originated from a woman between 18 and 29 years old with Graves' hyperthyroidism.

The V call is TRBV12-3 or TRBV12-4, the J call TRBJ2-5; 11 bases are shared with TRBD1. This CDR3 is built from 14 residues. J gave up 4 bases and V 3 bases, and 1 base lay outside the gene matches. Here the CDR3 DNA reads TGTGCCAGCAGTTTTGGGACAGGGGGAGAGACCCAGTACTTC. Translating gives CASSFGTGGETQYF.

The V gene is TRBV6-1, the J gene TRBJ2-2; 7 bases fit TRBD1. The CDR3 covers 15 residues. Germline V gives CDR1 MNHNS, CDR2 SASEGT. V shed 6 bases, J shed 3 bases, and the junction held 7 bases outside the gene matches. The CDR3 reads CASSQGQVDTGELFF. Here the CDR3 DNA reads TGTGCCAGCAGCCAAGGACAGGTGGACACCGGGGAGCTGTTTTTT.

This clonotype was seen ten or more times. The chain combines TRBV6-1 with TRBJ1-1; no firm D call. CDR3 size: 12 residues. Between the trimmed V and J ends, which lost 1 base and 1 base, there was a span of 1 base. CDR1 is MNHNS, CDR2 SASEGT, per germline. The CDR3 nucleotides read TGTGCCAGCAGTGAAGGGAACACTGAAGCTTTCTTT. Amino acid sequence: CASSEGNTEAFF.

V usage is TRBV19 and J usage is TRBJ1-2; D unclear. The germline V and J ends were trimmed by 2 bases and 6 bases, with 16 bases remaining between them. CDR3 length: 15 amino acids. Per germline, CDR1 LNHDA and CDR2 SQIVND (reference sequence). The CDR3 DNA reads TGTGCCAGTAGTATATCCTCCTACGGTCGGGATGGCTACACCTTC. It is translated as CASSISSYGRDGYTF.

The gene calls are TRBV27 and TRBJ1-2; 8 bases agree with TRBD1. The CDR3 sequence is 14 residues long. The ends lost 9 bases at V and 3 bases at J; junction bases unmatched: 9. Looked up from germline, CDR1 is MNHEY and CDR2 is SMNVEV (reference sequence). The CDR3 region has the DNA TGTGCCAGTGGGGATCGGGACAGGTACTATGGCTACACCTTC. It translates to CASGDRDRYYGYTF.

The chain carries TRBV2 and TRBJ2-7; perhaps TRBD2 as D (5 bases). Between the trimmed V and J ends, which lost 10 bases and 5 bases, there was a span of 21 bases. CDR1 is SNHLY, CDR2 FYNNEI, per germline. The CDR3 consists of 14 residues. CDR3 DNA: TGTGCCACCCGGGAAACTAGACTTCGGGACGAGCAGTACTTC. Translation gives CATRETRLRDEQYF.

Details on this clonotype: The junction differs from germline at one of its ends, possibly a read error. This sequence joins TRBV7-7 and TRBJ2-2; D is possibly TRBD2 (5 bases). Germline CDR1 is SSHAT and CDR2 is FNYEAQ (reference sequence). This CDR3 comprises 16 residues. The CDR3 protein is CASSLEPGMDTGELFF. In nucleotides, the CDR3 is TGTGCTAGCAGCTTAGAGCCGGGGATGGACACCGGGGAGCTGTTTTTT. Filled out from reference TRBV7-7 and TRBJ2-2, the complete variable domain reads GAGVSQSPRYKVTKRGQDVTLRCDPISSHATLYWYQQALGQGPEFLTYFNYEAQPDKSGLPSDRFSAERPEGSISTLTIQRTEQRDSAMYRCASSLEPGMDTGELFFGEGSRLTVL.

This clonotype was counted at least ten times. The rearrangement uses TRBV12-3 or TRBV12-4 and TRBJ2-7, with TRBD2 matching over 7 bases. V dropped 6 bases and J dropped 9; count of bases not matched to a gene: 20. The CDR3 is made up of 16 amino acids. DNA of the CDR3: TGTGCCAGCAGCACCTGGGGGGAGGGGTTCCCTTTTGGGCAGTACTTC. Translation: CASSTWGEGFPFGQYF.

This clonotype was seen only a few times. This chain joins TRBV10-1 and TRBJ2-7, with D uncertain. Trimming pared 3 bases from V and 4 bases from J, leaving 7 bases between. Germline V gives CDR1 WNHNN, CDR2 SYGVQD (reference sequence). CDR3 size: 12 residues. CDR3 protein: CASSENGYEQYF. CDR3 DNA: TGCGCCAGCAGTGAAAATGGTTACGAGCAGTACTTC.

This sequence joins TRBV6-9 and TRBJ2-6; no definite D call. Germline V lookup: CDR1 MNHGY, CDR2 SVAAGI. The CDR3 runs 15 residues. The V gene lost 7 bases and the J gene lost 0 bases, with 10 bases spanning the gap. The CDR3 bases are TGTGCCAGCAACCGTTTCTCCTCTGGGGCCAACGTCCTGACTTTC. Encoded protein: CASNRFSSGANVLTF.

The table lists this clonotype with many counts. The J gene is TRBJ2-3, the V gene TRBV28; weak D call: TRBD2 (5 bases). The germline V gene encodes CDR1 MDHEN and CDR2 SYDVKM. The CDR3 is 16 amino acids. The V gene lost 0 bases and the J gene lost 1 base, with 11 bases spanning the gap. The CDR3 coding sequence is TGTGCCAGCAGTTTATGGCAGCGGTTCGGCACAGATACGCAGTATTTT. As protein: CASSLWQRFGTDTQYF.

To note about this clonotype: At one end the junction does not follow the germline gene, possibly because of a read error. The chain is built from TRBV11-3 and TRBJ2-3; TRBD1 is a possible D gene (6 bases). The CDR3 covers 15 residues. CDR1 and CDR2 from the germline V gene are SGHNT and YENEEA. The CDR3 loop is CASSQDSQGADTQYF. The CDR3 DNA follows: TGCGCCAGCAGCCAAGATTCACAGGGCGCAGATACGCAGTATTTT.

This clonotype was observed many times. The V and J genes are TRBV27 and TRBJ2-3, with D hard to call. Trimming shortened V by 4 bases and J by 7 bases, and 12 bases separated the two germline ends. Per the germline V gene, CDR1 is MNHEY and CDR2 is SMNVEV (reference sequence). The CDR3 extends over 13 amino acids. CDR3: CASSSSSGYTQYF. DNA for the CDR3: TGTGCCAGCAGTTCCTCCAGTGGGTATACGCAGTATTTT.

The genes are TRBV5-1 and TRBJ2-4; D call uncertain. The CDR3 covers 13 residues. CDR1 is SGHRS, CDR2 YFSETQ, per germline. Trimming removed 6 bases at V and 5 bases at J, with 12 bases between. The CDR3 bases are TGCGCCAGCACCCTTATCGGCGAAAACATTCAGTACTTC. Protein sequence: CASTLIGENIQYF.

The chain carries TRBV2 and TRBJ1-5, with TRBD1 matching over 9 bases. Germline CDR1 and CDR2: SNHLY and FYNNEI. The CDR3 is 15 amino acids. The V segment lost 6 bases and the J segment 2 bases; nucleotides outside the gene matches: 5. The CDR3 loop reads CASRFTGGGNQPQHF. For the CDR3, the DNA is TGTGCCAGCAGATTTACAGGGGGCGGCAATCAGCCCCAGCATTTT.

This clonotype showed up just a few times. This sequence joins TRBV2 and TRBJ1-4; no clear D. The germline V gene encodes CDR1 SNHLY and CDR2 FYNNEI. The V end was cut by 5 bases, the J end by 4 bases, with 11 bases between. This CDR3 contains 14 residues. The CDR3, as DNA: TGTGCCAGCAGTAACCAGAAGATTAATGAAAAACTGTTTTTT. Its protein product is CASSNQKINEKLFF.

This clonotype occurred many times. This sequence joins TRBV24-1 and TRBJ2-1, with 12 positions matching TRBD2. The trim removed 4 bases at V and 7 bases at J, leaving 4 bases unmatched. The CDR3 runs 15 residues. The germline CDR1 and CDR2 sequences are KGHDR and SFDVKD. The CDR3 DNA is TGTGCCACCAGTGAATCAACTAGCGGGAGGAATGAGCAGTTCTTC. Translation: CATSESTSGRNEQFF.

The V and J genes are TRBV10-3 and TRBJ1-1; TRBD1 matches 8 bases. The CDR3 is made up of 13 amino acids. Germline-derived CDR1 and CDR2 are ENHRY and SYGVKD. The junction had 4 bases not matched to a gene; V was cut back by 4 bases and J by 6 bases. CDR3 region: CAISAGQGSEAFF. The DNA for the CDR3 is TGTGCCATCAGTGCAGGACAGGGCTCTGAAGCTTTCTTT.

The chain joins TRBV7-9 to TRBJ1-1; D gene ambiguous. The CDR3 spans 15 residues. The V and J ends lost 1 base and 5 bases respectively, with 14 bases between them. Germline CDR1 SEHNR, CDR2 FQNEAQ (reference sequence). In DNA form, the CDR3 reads TGTGCCAGCAGCTTAGAGACTCCGAAATTGACTGAAGCTTTCTTT. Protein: CASSLETPKLTEAFF.

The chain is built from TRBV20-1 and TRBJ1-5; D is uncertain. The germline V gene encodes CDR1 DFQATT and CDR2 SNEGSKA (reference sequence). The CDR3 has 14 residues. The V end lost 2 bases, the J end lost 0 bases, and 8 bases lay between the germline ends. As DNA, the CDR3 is TGCAGTGCTAGAAGAGGATATAGCAATCAGCCCCAGCATTTT. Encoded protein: CSARRGYSNQPQHF.

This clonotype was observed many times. CDR3 DNA sequence: TGTGCCAGCTCATCGGACAGCTCTGGAAACACCATATATTTT. This encodes CASSSDSSGNTIYF. The gene calls are TRBV18 and TRBJ1-3; D possibly corresponds to TRBD1 (6 bases). Per the germline V gene, CDR1 is KGHSH and CDR2 is LQKENI. The ends were cut back, 5 bases at V and 0 bases at J, with 8 bases in the middle. The CDR3 has 14 residues.